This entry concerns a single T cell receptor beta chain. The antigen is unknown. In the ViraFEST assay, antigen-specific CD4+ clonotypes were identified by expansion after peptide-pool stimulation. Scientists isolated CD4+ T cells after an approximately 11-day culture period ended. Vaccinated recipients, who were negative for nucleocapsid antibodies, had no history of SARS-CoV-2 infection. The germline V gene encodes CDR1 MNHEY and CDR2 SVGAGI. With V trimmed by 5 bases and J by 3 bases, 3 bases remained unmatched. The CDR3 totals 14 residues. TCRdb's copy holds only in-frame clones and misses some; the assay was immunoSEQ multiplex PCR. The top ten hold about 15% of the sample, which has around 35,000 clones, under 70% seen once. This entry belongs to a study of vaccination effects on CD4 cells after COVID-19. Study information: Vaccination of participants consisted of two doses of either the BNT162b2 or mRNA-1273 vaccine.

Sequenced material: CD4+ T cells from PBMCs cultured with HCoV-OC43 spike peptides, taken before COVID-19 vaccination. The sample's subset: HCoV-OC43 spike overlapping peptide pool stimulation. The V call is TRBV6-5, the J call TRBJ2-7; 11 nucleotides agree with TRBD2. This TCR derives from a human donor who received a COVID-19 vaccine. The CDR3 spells CASSITSGGYEQYF. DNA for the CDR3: TGTGCCAGCAGTATCACTAGCGGGGGCTACGAGCAGTACTTC.